The next 12 T cell receptor beta chains were all read from a single sample in a study of cytomegalovirus exposure and HLA in healthy donors. The PCR was carried out with 60 Vbeta primers and 13 Jbeta primers. Assay: immunoSEQ multiplex PCR; the TCRdb copy retains only in-frame clones and omits some. This table holds fewer than 130,000 clones, over 65% found once. The specimen was PBMCs. These receptors all stem from a man aged 30 to 39 in good health and CMV-seropositive.

The chain links TRBV7-9 to TRBJ1-6; 12 positions agree with TRBD1. Germline V gives CDR1 SEHNR, CDR2 FQNEAQ (reference sequence). The CDR3 consists of 15 residues. After removal of 5 bases from V and 6 bases from J, the junction contained 2 bases not matched to a gene. The CDR3 loop reads CASSRDRGLNSPLHF. CDR3 DNA: TGTGCCAGCAGCCGGGACAGGGGGCTTAATTCACCCCTCCACTTT.

This clone was counted a few times. J is TRBJ2-2 and V is TRBV7-8, with D possibly being TRBD1 (5 bases). CDR1 SGHVS and CDR2 FQNEAQ come from the germline V gene. Trimming cost V 0 bases and J 7 bases, with 12 bases left between them. The CDR3 has 15 residues. CDR3 bases: TGTGCCAGCAGCTTAGCGGGGCAGGGTAACGGGGAGCTGTTTTTT. Translation gives CASSLAGQGNGELFF.

The chain links TRBV19 to TRBJ2-3; D remains unclear. This CDR3 region has 13 residues. Deletions cut 5 bases from V and 1 base from J, with 7 bases between. Germline assignment: CDR1 LNHDA and CDR2 SQIVND (reference sequence). The CDR3 DNA reads TGTGCCAGTAGTCCCCGGGGCACAGATACGCAGTATTTT. This sequence encodes CASSPRGTDTQYF.

The rearrangement links TRBV4-1 to TRBJ2-1; possible D gene TRBD1, 6 bases. The germline gives CDR1 MGHRA, CDR2 YSYEKL. The CDR3 is 15 amino acids. The germline V and J ends were trimmed by 6 bases and 1 base, with 13 bases remaining between them. Here the CDR3 DNA reads TGCGCCAGCAGACGAATGGGGGCTTCCTACAATGAGCAGTTCTTC. It is translated as CASRRMGASYNEQFF.

This clone was found a few times. The chain joins TRBV4-3 to TRBJ2-7, with 11 bases fitting TRBD1. The V segment lost 2 bases and the J segment 3 bases; nucleotides outside the gene matches: 6. Germline V gene sequence: CDR1 LGHNA, CDR2 YSLEER. This CDR3 spans 16 amino acids. DNA for the CDR3: TGCGCCAGCAGCCAACAACCCGGGACAGGGGGCTACGAGCAGTACTTC. Protein: CASSQQPGTGGYEQYF.

This chain links TRBV5-4 with TRBJ2-7; 8 nucleotides align to TRBD2. The CDR3 totals 14 residues. Germline CDR1 and CDR2: SGHNT and YYREEE (reference sequence). V lost 4 bases, J lost 7 bases, and 10 bases stayed unmatched. CDR3 region: CASSPGGVPREQYF. CDR3 DNA: TGTGCCAGCAGCCCGGGAGGGGTACCCCGAGAGCAGTACTTC.

CDR3 loop: CASSSPVAGETQYF. The CDR3 DNA reads TGTGCCAGCAGCTCCCCGGTAGCGGGGGAGACCCAGTACTTC. The chain couples TRBV7-9 to TRBJ2-5; 8 bases agree with TRBD2. CDR1 and CDR2 from the germline V gene are SEHNR and FQNEAQ (reference sequence). The CDR3 contains 14 residues. Trimming at V came to 4 bases and at J to 5 bases, leaving 6 bases not matched to a gene.

The chain combines TRBV7-9 with TRBJ2-2, with 8 bases lining up with TRBD1. Per the germline V gene, CDR1 is SEHNR and CDR2 is FQNEAQ (reference sequence). The CDR3 runs to 17 residues. The ends lost 5 bases at V and 3 bases at J; junction bases unmatched: 11. CDR3 residues: CASSGNGQGRYTGELFF. As DNA, the CDR3 is TGTGCCAGCAGCGGCAACGGACAGGGAAGGTACACCGGGGAGCTGTTTTTT.

The V and J genes are TRBV11-2 and TRBJ1-3, with a tentative D call TRBD1 (6 bases). CDR1 and CDR2 (germline): SGHAT, FQNNGV. CDR3 length equals 14 residues. With 5 bases removed from V and 3 bases from J, the gap between germline ends came to 11 bases. As DNA, the CDR3 is TGTGCCAGCAGCGCCACAGGGTTTGGAAACACCATATATTTT. Its protein is CASSATGFGNTIYF.

This clone was picked up one time. The chain employs TRBV10-3 and TRBJ2-7, with 9 nucleotides matching TRBD1. Germline CDR1 ENHRY, CDR2 SYGVKD. The CDR3 sequence is 14 residues long. V shed 7 bases and J 3 bases; nucleotides not matched to a gene: 7. The CDR3 nucleotides read TGTGCCATCAAGCCTGGGACAGGGATCTACGAGCAGTACTTC. This gives the protein CAIKPGTGIYEQYF.

J is TRBJ2-7 and V is TRBV11-2; perhaps TRBD1 as D (6 bases). The CDR3 has 16 amino acids. Germline-derived CDR1 and CDR2 are SGHAT and FQNNGV. V dropped 1 base and J dropped 1 base, with 14 bases sitting between them. The CDR3 nucleotides are TGTGCCAGCAGCTTAGGTAGGGGGTGGGATTCCTACGAGCAGTACTTC. Protein: CASSLGRGWDSYEQYF. Using reference TRBV11-2 and TRBJ2-7 for the parts outside the CDR3, the full variable domain is EAGVAQSPRYKIIEKRQSVAFWCNPISGHATLYWYQQILGQGPKLLIQFQNNGVVDDSQLPKDRFSAERLKGVDSTLKIQPAKLEDSAVYLCASSLGRGWDSYEQYFGPGTRLTVT.

A note on this clone: Germline and junction disagree at one end, which may indicate a read error. V is TRBV5-4 and J is TRBJ2-1; 10 bases line up with TRBD1. From germline, CDR1 is SGHNT and CDR2 YYREEE (reference sequence). This CDR3 contains 14 residues. For the CDR3, the DNA is TGTGTCAGCAGCTCCGGGACAGGGGCCAATGAGCAGTTCTTC. Protein sequence: CVSSSGTGANEQFF.